The 8 T cell receptor beta chains reported below all come from one sample, sequenced in a study of regulatory T cells in long-lasting Graves disease. Specified time point: persistent/refractory GD, antithyroid drugs over 5 years with positive TRAb. TCR sequences were obtained from RNA taken from PBMCs. The authors built TCR beta libraries using iRepertoire HTBI primers and Arm-PCR of CDR3 regions. TCRdb recomputed calls from the multiplex PCR reads with MiXCR, one row per CDR3 protein. The repertoire holds hundreds of thousands of distinct CDR3 sequences, with about 20% as singletons. The sequences come from peripheral blood mononuclear cells (PBMCs), collected when the disease was refractory, from a patient treated with antithyroid drugs. Source of these receptors: a female donor with Graves disease.

This clonotype appeared many times. The gene calls are TRBV19 and TRBJ1-5; weak D call: TRBD1 (5 bases). Trimming took off 9 bases at V and 0 bases at J, with 9 bases between the two ends. Looked up from germline, CDR1 is LNHDA and CDR2 is SQIVND (reference sequence). The CDR3 totals 13 residues. CDR3 DNA: TGTGCCAGCTGGGGGGATAGCAATCAGCCCCAGCATTTT. Translated: CASWGDSNQPQHF.

In its sample, this clonotype was seen many times. The chain couples TRBV7-2 to TRBJ2-5; D is unresolved. Per germline, CDR1 SGHTA and CDR2 FQGNSA. The CDR3 is 16 residues long. The V end lost 1 base, the J end lost 4 bases, and 16 bases lay between the germline ends. DNA of the CDR3: TGTGCCAGCAGCTTAGAGCTAGGGCGGCCCCGAGAGACCCAGTACTTC. It is translated as CASSLELGRPRETQYF.

This clonotype was picked up many times. The V call is TRBV27, the J call TRBJ2-7, with a weak D call TRBD1 (6 bases). CDR3 length equals 14 residues. With 3 bases removed from V and 3 bases from J, the gap between germline ends came to 12 bases. CDR1 is MNHEY and CDR2 is SMNVEV in the germline V gene (reference sequence). This chain's CDR3 is CASSFGQGFYEQYF. In nucleotides, the CDR3 is TGTGCCAGCAGTTTCGGGCAGGGGTTCTACGAGCAGTACTTC.

This clonotype was counted a few times. The V call is TRBV19, the J call TRBJ1-5; D gene ambiguous. The CDR3 contains 10 residues. V lost 9 bases and J 9 bases, leaving 9 bases between the germline ends. Germline V gene sequence: CDR1 LNHDA, CDR2 SQIVND (reference sequence). Here the CDR3 DNA reads TGTGCCAGCAACACGTGGCCCCAGCATTTT. Encoded protein: CASNTWPQHF.

This chain connects TRBV6-1 to TRBJ1-1, with D perhaps TRBD1 (5 bases). This CDR3 region has 15 residues. V was trimmed by 6 bases and J by 0 bases, leaving 14 bases between them. Looked up from germline, CDR1 is MNHNS and CDR2 is SASEGT. CDR3 residues: CASSPSGDLNTEAFF. CDR3 DNA sequence: TGTGCCAGCAGCCCCTCGGGGGACTTGAACACTGAAGCTTTCTTT.

The genes are TRBV10-2 and TRBJ2-7, with 8 nucleotides matching TRBD2. Germline-derived CDR1 and CDR2 are WSHSY and SAAADI. This CDR3 is 16 amino acids long. The ends lost 5 bases at V and 2 bases at J; junction bases unmatched: 11. This chain's CDR3 is CASSYSGDTPTYEQYF. The DNA for the CDR3 is TGCGCCAGCAGTTATAGCGGGGACACGCCTACCTACGAGCAGTACTTC.

This clonotype was seen more than once but under ten times. The chain employs TRBV7-9 and TRBJ1-2; D not certain. Trimming cost V 8 bases and J 4 bases, with 17 bases left between them. The CDR3 totals 14 residues. Germline CDR1 SEHNR, CDR2 FQNEAQ (reference sequence). CDR3 in DNA: TGTGCCAGCGAAAAGATCGAAGATTCCTATGGCTACACCTTC. Translating gives CASEKIEDSYGYTF. Filled out from reference TRBV7-9 and TRBJ1-2, the complete variable domain reads DTGVSQNPRHKITKRGQNVTFRCDPISEHNRLYWYRQTLGQGPEFLTYFQNEAQLEKSRLLSDRFSAERPKGSFSTLEIQRTEQGDSAMYLCASEKIEDSYGYTFGSGTRLTVV.

DNA of the CDR3: TGTGCCACCAGCAGAGATTGGTCGGGGCGCGAGCAGTACTTC. Its translation is CATSRDWSGREQYF. The V and J genes are TRBV15 and TRBJ2-7; D might be TRBD1 or TRBD2, each matching 5 bases. Trimming shortened V by 0 bases and J by 6 bases, and 12 bases separated the two germline ends. The germline CDR1 and CDR2 sequences are LNHNV and YYDKDF (reference sequence). This CDR3 has 14 residues. Filled out from reference TRBV15 and TRBJ2-7, the complete variable domain reads DAMVIQNPRYQVTQFGKPVTLSCSQTLNHNVMYWYQQKSSQAPKLLFHYYDKDFNNEADTPDNFQSRRPNTSFCFLDIRSPGLGDTAMYLCATSRDWSGREQYFGPGTRLTVT.